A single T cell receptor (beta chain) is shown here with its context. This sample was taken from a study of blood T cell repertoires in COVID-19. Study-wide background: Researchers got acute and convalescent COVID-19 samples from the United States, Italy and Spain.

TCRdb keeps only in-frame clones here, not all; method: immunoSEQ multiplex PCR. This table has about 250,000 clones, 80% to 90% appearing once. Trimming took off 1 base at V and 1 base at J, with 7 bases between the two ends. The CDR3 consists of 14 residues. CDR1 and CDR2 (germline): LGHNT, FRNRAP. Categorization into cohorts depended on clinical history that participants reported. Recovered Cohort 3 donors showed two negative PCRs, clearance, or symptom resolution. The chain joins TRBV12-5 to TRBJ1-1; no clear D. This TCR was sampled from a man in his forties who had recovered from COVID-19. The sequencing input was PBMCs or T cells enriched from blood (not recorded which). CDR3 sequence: CASGLAGRNTEAFF. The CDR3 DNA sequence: TGTGCTAGTGGTTTGGCAGGAAGGAACACTGAAGCTTTCTTT.